A selection of T cell receptor beta chains follows, all from one sample in a study of blood T cell repertoires in COVID-19. Sequencing was performed with immunoSEQ multiplex PCR; in TCRdb, only in-frame clones are kept and a portion is missing. The repertoire holds approximately 210,000 clones, with 90% to 95% as singletons. Sequencing was done on a sample of peripheral blood. Receptors were obtained from a young man with acute or convalescent COVID-19. Both conserved end residues are part of each CDR3. The D gene is left open where the match is weak.

j_call | v_call | d_call | cdr3_nt | cdr3_aa
TRBJ1-1 | TRBV3-1/TRBV3-2 | - | TGTGCCAGCAGCCAAGATCTAACCAGGGGCACTGAAGCTTTCTTT | CASSQDLTRGTEAFF
TRBJ2-1 | TRBV28 | TRBD1 | TGTGCCACTCGGACAGGGGGCAGGAATGAGCAGTTCTTC | CATRTGGRNEQFF
TRBJ1-2 | TRBV2 | TRBD1 | TGTGCCAGCAGTGAAGAGTCAGGGGGAAGGTATGGCTACACCTTC | CASSEESGGRYGYTF
TRBJ2-3 | TRBV3-1/TRBV3-2 | TRBD2 | TGTGCCAGCAGCCTTACCGGGACTAGCGGGGTCACAGATACGCAGTATTTT | CASSLTGTSGVTDTQYF
TRBJ1-4 | TRBV5-6 | TRBD1 | TGTGCCAGCAGCGGGGGACAGGGTCAAAAACTGTTTTTT | CASSGGQGQKLFF
TRBJ2-2 | TRBV5-1 | - | TGCGCCAGCAGGCCCCTGACTCAAATCGGGGGTACCGGGGAGCTGTTTTTT | CASRPLTQIGGTGELFF
TRBJ2-5 | TRBV6-5 | - | TGTGCCAGCATTACCGGGACAAATACGCTCGAGACCCAGTACTTC | CASITGTNTLETQYF
TRBJ2-5 | TRBV7-9 | TRBD2 | TGTGCCAGCAGCTTAGCGGGACTAGCGAAAGAGACCCAGTACTTC | CASSLAGLAKETQYF
TRBJ1-4 | TRBV7-9 | - | TGTGCCAGCTACTCGAGGGTGTTTTTT | CASYSRVFF
TRBJ2-1 | TRBV5-1 | - | TGCGCCAGCAGCTTGGGGGACACCCACAATGAGCAGTTCTTC | CASSLGDTHNEQFF